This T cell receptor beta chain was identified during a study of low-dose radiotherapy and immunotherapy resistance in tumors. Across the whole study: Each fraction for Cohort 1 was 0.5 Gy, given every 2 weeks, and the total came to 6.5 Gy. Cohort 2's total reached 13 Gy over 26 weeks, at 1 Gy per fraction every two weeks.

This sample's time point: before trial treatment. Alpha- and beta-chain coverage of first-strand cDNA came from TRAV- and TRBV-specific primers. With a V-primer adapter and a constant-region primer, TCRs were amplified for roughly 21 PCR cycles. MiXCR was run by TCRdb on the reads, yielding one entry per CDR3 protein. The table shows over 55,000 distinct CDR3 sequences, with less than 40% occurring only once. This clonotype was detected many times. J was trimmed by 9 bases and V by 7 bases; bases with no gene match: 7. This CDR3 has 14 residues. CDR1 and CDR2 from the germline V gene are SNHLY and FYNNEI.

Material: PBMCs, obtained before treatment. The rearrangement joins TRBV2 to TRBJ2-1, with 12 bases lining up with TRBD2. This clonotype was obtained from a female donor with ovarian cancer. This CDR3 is CASTRLAGETEQFF. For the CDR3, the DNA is TGTGCCAGCACGCGACTAGCGGGAGAAACTGAGCAGTTCTTC. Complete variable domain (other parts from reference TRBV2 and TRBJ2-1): EPEVTQTPSHQVTQMGQEVILRCVPISNHLYFYWYRQILGQKVEFLVSFYNNEISEKSEIFDDQFSVERPDGSNFTLKIRSTKLEDSAMYFCASTRLAGETEQFFGPGTRLTVL.